This T cell receptor beta chain was sequenced during a study of blood T cell repertoires in COVID-19. The CDR3 runs 16 residues. Per germline, CDR1 KGHDR and CDR2 SFDVKD. V shed 5 bases, J shed 8 bases, and the junction held 13 bases outside the gene matches. Cohorts were determined from participant-reported clinical history. Authors' data handling: Cell counts per sample came from amplifying reference gene primers. TCRdb's table, derived via immunoSEQ multiplex PCR, lists solely in-frame clones and lacks some. Clone size and the V and J calls come from that table; the DNA yielded D and trimming. Seen here are some 260,000 clones, around 84% observed once, and the top ten hold under 4.5%.

Sequences were obtained from PBMCs or T cells enriched from blood (not recorded which). This TCR derives from a man between 25 and 39 years old with acute COVID-19. The rearrangement links TRBV24-1 to TRBJ1-4; 7 bases fit TRBD1. CDR3 sequence: CATSVSFPGQREKLFF. Here the CDR3 DNA reads TGTGCCACCAGTGTTTCCTTTCCGGGACAGCGCGAAAAACTGTTTTTT.